This T cell receptor (beta chain) was profiled in a study of cytomegalovirus exposure and HLA in healthy donors (dated 2017 in TCRdb). As for the study more broadly: An earlier analysis of some 620 of the donors reported 250 to 350 Gb of sequence data and 90 million to 120 million unique TCR beta sequences obtained from 180 million or so T cells. Donor age, sex, ethnicity and CMV serostatus were collected together with the repertoire data. The later analysis used no new phenotypic data to find candidate immune exposures, relying instead on TCR beta sequences and their occurrence across donors. An early release covering about 600 HLA-typed donors comprised 250 to 350 gigabases of sequencing data and approximately 85 million unique TCR sequences. A handful of DR-DQ haplotypes were handled as single units for association and clustering because linkage in the cohort was strong. The study profiled the T cell repertoires of under 850 subjects by immunosequencing and related them to cytomegalovirus serostatus. Among the roughly 400 genotyped donors, around 81% belonged to the genetic ancestry cluster associated with self-reported Caucasian donors. In an earlier analysis of 587 of the donors, high-throughput TCR beta sequencing was used to judge whether each TCR beta V gene segment behaved as functional or pseudogenic. Both class I and class II loci were covered by HLA typing, at four-digit resolution. Typing coverage differed by locus: A, B, C, DRB1 and DQB1 were typed in roughly 620-640 donors, DQA1 in about 510, DPA1 in 606, and DPB1 in 472. Along with the roughly 700-subject first cohort, a separate validation cohort of about 110 different subjects was used. A later genetic analysis used genome-wide SNP genotypes for about 55% of the 666 donors, treating that subset as a discovery cohort. On average, around 200,000 unique TCR beta nucleotide sequences were sequenced per donor among 398 genotyped donors of the cohort, with roughly 18% of those sequences being non-productive. To predict cytomegalovirus infection status, the study combined high-throughput TCR immunosequencing, statistical association of individual TCRs with disease status, and machine learning. Every discovery cohort repertoire had been produced on one sequencing platform. The study was designed to test whether signatures of past pathogen exposure could be identified by cataloging public T cell receptors. A later analysis re-examined previously published TCR beta repertoires from more than 550 donors and added high-resolution HLA genotyping to investigate patterns of TCR occurrence. What the study reported, not specific to this receptor: Because counts were too low, seventeen rarely observed V segments, including chromosome 9 orphons, were excluded from the earlier analysis of around 640 of the donors. Compared with the roughly 700-donor mean, donors in an Asian-associated ancestry cluster had fewer N-insertions in productive TCRs, according to a later genetic analysis. Immune exposure information for the cohort was limited to CMV serostatus. This cohort had only TCR beta chains sequenced, and the lack of alpha or paired-chain data limited which features could be detected. According to a later analysis, TCR association rates differed among HLA loci, with DRB1 alleles showing the most associated TCRs and HLA-C alleles showing the fewest. It was suggested by the authors that the approach could potentially be generalized to other disease states and immunological phenotypes. The presence/absence analyses assumed that sequencing depth was roughly uniform across donors, and that assumption may not be true. A later analysis associated about 17,000 TCR beta sequences with specific HLA alleles at a false discovery rate of 0.05. Because the 87-base-pair reads could not distinguish some IMGT-functional V segments, including TRBV6-2 and TRBV6-3, those segments were excluded. In the study, around 150 TCR beta chains were listed as associated with cytomegalovirus. A cluster of highly shared sequence variants was judged likely to be a technical artifact of the sequencing pipeline. The classifier was reported to diagnose cytomegalovirus status with high specificity and sensitivity in both the original cohort and the validation cohort. A further reported finding was that TCR beta sequences accurately predicted the HLA-A and HLA-B alleles for most subjects in the first cohort. In a later analysis, HLA-associated TCR beta chains were found to be more clonally expanded and to have lower generation probabilities than equally common non-associated chains. Linkage disequilibrium might explain the correlated functional status among segregating V segments, but an unknown experimental factor could not be excluded. In a later analysis, several top co-occurrence clusters were reported to appear linked to parvovirus B19, influenza, CMV and Epstein-Barr virus. Most CMV-associated TCR beta chains appeared to be HLA-restricted in a later analysis, and the HLA associations seemed to be driven largely by CMV exposure. V-gene and J-gene trimming of TCR beta chains was associated with a missense DCLRE1C variant in a later genetic analysis, and the association was replicated in an independent cohort. Most TCR sequences were seen in very few donors, while some public TCRs were found in many individuals. Because some donors lacked HLA typing at each locus, the association tests relied only on the typed subset. A few of the identified cytomegalovirus-associated TCR beta chains were confirmed in vitro to be specific for cytomegalovirus antigens. Strong co-occurrence of HLA alleles, especially DR and DQ, made assigning TCR associations to individual alleles difficult. Broadly in line with IMGT annotations, most TCR beta V segments showed up in productive rearrangements about 87% or about 30% of the time in an earlier analysis of several hundred of the donors.

To prepare the library, the immunoSEQ multiplex PCR assay was applied. A mixture of 60 forward primers for TCR Vbeta segments and 13 reverse primers for TCR Jbeta segments was used in the multiplex PCR. The CDR3 region of rearranged TCR beta genes was amplified from genomic DNA with a multiplex PCR assay. Amplified TCR beta libraries were sequenced as 87-base-pair reads on the Illumina HiSeq System. Turning to the authors' computational methods: In a later analysis, 80 million or so unique TCR beta chains were counted across the approximately 670 repertoires, and about 10 million of these chains were shared by at least two donors. A nearest-neighbor algorithm error-corrected the raw reads and collapsed the reads into unique sequences, merging closely related sequences to remove PCR and sequencing errors. CDR3 sequences were aligned to IMGT reference sequences to assign V, D and J gene segments. Each retained sequence needed at least a six-nucleotide match to both a V gene segment and a J gene segment. A rearrangement was called productive if the CDR3 had no stop codons and remained in frame with V and J, and every other rearrangement was called non-productive. CDR3 was defined by IMGT convention, running from the second conserved V-encoded cysteine to the conserved J-encoded phenylalanine. In an earlier analysis of around 640 of the donors, sequences lacking an unambiguous match to a single V gene segment were excluded. In an earlier analysis of 500 to 750 of the donors, V segments were called functional above 56.7% productive rearrangements and were called segregating when the between-donor standard deviation exceeded 5%. A statistical classification framework was built to diagnose cytomegalovirus status from the catalog of TCR beta chain sequences. V and J gene assignment, in a later analysis, came from comparing TCR nucleotide sequences with IMGT/GENE-DB human TR gene sequences. A later analysis assigned CDR3 sequences and most-parsimonious VDJ recombination scenarios with the TCRdist pipeline. A later analysis defined each TCR beta chain by its CDR3 amino acid sequence plus V-gene family, and excluded reads lacking a unique V-gene family. To address suspected cross-contamination and a sequencing artifact, a later analysis removed 550 to 750 highly shared, low-generation-probability nucleotide sequences. A later analysis calculated a clonal expansion index for each public chain from normalized within-repertoire ranks of inferred template counts. Generation probabilities in a later analysis came from a VDJ recombination model fitted to out-of-frame rearrangements, and those results were checked against IGoR. Hypergeometric tests were used in a later analysis to score TCR-TCR, TCR-HLA and TCR-CMV co-occurrence, with a repertoire-size bias correction applied to the TCR pairs. A later analysis estimated false discovery rates by permuting HLA or CMV assignments 20 times. A later analysis grouped co-occurring TCRs with DBSCAN, adding TCRdist sequence similarity when clustering within HLA-allele-positive subsets. Repertoires with fewer than 30,000 or more than 120,000 public chains were left out of co-occurrence clustering, as were five repertoires with anomalous nucleotide sharing. The immuneACCESS repertoire file appears here via TCRdb, limited to in-frame rearrangements. These files lack a portion of the clones; in checked studies, under half of the deficit traces to unresolved V genes, and the cause of the others is not known. That table supplies the V and J calls and clone size; D and trimming were determined from the DNA. This sample gives some 190,000 clones in total; 80% of them show up just once. 1.3% to 1.5% of the sample belongs to the ten largest clones.

The germline V gene gives CDR1 as ENHRY and CDR2 as SYGVKD. There are 13 amino acids in the CDR3, from cysteine to phenylalanine inclusive. The kept DNA is CDR3 alone, 39 bases in frame from the first base. Unmatched junction bases come to 0, with V trimmed by 4 bases and J by 1 base. The cohort was made up of under 800 healthy bone marrow donors. All cohort members were sampled while nominally healthy, although unrecorded immune exposures were likely present. The donor was CMV seropositive and was included in the group of almost 300 seropositive cohort members. Each donor provided a peripheral blood sample, and peripheral blood mononuclear cells were used for TCR beta sequencing. The Qiagen DNeasy Blood Extraction Kit was used to extract genomic DNA from the blood cell samples. Remarks on this clone: The antigen it binds to is not known. The input lacks base qualities; no much larger clone sits a single base away. Other DNA variants within this sample encode the same CDR3.

The sequence is built from TRBV10-3 and TRBJ1-2; 7 nucleotides in the junction match TRBD1. Sequencing used PBMCs. The TCR originated in a girl aged 5 to 17 in good health and CMV-seropositive. DNA sequence: TGTGCCATCAGTGGACAGGGTAACTATGGCTACACCTTC. Translation gives CAISGQGNYGYTF.